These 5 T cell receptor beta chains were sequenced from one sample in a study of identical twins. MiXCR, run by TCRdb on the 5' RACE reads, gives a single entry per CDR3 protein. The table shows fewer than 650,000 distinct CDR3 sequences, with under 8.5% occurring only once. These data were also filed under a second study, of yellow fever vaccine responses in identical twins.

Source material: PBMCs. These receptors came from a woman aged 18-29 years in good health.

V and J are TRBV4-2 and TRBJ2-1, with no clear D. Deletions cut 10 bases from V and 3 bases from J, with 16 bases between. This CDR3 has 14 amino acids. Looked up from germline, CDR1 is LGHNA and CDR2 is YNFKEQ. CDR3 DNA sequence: TGTGCCATGGGCCCTGGGCTCCTCTACAATGAGCAGTTCTTC. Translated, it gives CAMGPGLLYNEQFF.

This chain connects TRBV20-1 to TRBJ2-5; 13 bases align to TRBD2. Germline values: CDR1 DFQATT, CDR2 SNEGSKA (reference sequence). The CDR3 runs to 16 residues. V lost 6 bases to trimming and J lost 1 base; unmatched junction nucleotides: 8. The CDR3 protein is CSANPGTSGAQETQYF. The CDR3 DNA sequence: TGCAGTGCAAATCCGGGGACTAGCGGGGCCCAAGAGACCCAGTACTTC.

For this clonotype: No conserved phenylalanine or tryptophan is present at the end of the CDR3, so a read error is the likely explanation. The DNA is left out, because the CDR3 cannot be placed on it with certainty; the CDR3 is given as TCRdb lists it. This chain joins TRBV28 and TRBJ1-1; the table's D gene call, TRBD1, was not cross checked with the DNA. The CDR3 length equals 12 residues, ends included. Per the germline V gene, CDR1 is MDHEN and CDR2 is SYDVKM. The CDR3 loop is CASSLLGTHLQI.

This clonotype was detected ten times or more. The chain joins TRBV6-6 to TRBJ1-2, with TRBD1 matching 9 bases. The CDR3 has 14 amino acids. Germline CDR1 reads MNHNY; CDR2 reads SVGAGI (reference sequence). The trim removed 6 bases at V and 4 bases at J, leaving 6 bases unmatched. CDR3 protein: CASRPGTGPYGYTF. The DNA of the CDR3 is TGTGCCAGCAGGCCCGGGACAGGGCCCTATGGCTACACCTTC.

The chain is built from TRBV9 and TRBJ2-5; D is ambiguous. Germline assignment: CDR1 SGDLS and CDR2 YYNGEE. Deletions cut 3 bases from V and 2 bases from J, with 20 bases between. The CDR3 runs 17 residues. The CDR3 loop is CASSARQQSGGQETQYF. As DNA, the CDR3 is TGTGCCAGCAGCGCACGGCAGCAATCGGGTGGACAAGAGACCCAGTACTTC.